This T cell receptor (beta chain) was identified during a study of beta chain features in type 1 diabetes. Findings of the study overall: Type 1 diabetes patients showed a moderate but significant shortening of TCRB CDR3s in all four CD4+ subsets.

V gave up 0 bases and J gave up 6 bases; unmatched junction bases: 5. The germline V gene encodes CDR1 WSHSY and CDR2 SAAADI. The CDR3 loop spans 15 amino acids. Sequencing targeted expressed TCRB transcripts, as all isolated RNA had been reverse transcribed. Libraries were prepared by immunoSEQ multiplex PCR; TCRdb keeps only in-frame clonotypes and omits some of them. The sample has around 650,000 clones; 12% are singletons. Comments on this clone: Its cognate antigen is unknown.

V usage is TRBV10-2 and J usage is TRBJ1-2; 9 positions agree with TRBD1. Sequenced material: naive CD4+ T cells from blood. This clonotype was obtained from a man younger than 40 with type 1 diabetes. The CDR3 DNA follows: TGCGCCAGCAGTGAGTCGACGTGGACAGGGGATGGCTACACCTTC. This sequence encodes CASSESTWTGDGYTF.